This T cell receptor (beta chain) was captured in a study of blood T cell repertoires in COVID-19. CDR1 and CDR2 from the germline V gene are GTSNPN and SVGIG (reference sequence). V lost 8 bases and J lost 6; bases outside the gene matches: 7. This CDR3 is built from 11 residues. Clones were read by immunoSEQ multiplex PCR, and TCRdb kept only the in-frame ones, dropping some. The sample lists 200,000 to 300,000 clones; about nine tenths were seen once. The sample holds one count of this clone. Sample: PBMCs or T cells enriched from blood (not recorded which). The TCR originated in a man aged 35 to 55 who had recovered from COVID-19. The rearrangement joins TRBV30 to TRBJ2-7; 7 positions agree with TRBD1. CDR3 bases: TGTGCCCTCCAAGGGGGCGGCGAGCAGTACTTC. It is translated as CALQGGGEQYF.